This note documents a single T cell receptor (beta chain) sequence. The data are from a study of CXCR3-negative and CXCR3-positive naive CD8 T cells. Germline CDR1 reads MDHEN; CDR2 reads SYDVKM. The CDR3 loop spans 17 amino acids. cDNA libraries for TRB were generated by 5' RACE incorporating UMI labels. Each CDR3 protein gets one entry in TCRdb, which reprocessed the 5' RACE reads and gives no DNA. This listing includes tens of thousands of distinct CDR3 sequences. The V gene is TRBV28, the J gene TRBJ2-1; TCRdb reports TRBD1, a call that lacks DNA to check it against. Sequences were obtained from naive CXCR3- CD8+ T cells from blood. Subset specified: CD45RO-CCR7+CD27+CD95- naive CD8+ T cells lacking CXCR3 (TNR3-). This clonotype was obtained from a human donor in good health. Some clones in this sample may be carry-over from other donors' samples. The CDR3 protein is CASSLLSAGASYNEQFF.